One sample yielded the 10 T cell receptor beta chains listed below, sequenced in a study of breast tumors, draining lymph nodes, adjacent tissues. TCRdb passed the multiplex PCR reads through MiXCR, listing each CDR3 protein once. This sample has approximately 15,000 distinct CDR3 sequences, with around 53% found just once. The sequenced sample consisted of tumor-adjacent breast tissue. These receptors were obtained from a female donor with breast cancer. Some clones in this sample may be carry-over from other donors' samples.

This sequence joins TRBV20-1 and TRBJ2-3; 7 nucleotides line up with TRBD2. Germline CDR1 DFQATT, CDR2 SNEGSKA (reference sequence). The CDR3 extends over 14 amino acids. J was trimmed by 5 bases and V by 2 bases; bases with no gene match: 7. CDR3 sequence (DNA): TGCAGTGCTAGACCCGGGGCGGGAGTAGATACGCAGTATTTT. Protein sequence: CSARPGAGVDTQYF.

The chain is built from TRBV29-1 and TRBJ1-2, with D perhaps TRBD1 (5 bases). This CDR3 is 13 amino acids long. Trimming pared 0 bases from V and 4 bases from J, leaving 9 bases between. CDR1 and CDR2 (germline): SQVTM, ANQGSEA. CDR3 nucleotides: TGCAGCGTTGAAGACAGGGTGGGCTATGGCTACACCTTC. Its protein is CSVEDRVGYGYTF.

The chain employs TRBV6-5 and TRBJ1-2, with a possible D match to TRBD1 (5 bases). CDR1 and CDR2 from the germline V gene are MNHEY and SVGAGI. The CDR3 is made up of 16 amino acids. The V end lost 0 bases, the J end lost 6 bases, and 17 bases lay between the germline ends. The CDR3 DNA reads TGTGCCAGCAGTTACTCGACAGACCCTCAGTGGGATGGCTACACCTTC. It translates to CASSYSTDPQWDGYTF.

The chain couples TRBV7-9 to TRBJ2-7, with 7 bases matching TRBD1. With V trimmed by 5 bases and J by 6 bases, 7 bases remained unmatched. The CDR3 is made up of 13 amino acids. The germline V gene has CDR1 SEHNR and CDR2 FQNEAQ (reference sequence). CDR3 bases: TGTGCCAGCAGCCCGACAGGGTTAAGCGAGCAGTACTTC. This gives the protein CASSPTGLSEQYF.

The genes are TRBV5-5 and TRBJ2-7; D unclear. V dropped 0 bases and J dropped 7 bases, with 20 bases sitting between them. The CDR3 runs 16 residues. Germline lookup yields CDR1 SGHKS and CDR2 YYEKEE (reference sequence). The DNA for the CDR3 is TGTGCCAGCAGCTTGGGGCTTACCGCCGCTTCTGAAGAGCAGTACTTC. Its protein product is CASSLGLTAASEEQYF.

CDR3 in amino acids: CASSSPGQGGEKLFF. Here the CDR3 DNA reads TGTGCCAGCAGCTCCCCGGGACAGGGAGGTGAAAAACTGTTTTTT. The genes are TRBV7-2 and TRBJ1-4, with TRBD1 matching 9 bases. Germline values: CDR1 SGHTA, CDR2 FQGNSA. V lost 4 bases, J lost 7 bases, and 7 bases stayed unmatched. There are 15 residues in the CDR3.

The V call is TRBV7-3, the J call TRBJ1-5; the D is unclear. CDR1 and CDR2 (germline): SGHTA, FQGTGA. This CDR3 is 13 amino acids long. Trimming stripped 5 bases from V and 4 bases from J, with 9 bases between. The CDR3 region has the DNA TGTGCCAGCAGCCCCGGGATAAATCAGCCCCAGCATTTT. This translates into CASSPGINQPQHF.

The CDR3 reads CASSEPGGGNQPQHF. CDR3 nucleotide sequence: TGCGCCAGCAGTGAGCCGGGAGGGGGGAATCAGCCCCAGCATTTT. The chain joins TRBV10-2 to TRBJ1-5, with D maybe TRBD1 (6 bases). The CDR3 is made up of 15 amino acids. CDR1 and CDR2 from the germline V gene are WSHSY and SAAADI. The ends were cut back, 2 bases at V and 4 bases at J, with 12 bases in the middle.

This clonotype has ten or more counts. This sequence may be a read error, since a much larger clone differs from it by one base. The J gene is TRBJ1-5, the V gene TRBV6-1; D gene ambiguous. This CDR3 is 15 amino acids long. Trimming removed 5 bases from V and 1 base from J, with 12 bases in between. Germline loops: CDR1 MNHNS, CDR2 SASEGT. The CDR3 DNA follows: TGTGCCAGCAGTCATCGAGGGTTCAGCAATCAGCCCCAGCATTTT. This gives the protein CASSHRGFSNQPQHF.

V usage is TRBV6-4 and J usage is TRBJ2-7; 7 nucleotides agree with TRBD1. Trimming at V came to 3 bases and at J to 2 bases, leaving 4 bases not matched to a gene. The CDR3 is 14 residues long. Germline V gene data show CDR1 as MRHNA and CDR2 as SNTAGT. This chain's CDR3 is CASSEWTGTYEQYF. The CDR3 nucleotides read TGTGCCAGCAGTGAATGGACAGGTACCTACGAGCAGTACTTC.